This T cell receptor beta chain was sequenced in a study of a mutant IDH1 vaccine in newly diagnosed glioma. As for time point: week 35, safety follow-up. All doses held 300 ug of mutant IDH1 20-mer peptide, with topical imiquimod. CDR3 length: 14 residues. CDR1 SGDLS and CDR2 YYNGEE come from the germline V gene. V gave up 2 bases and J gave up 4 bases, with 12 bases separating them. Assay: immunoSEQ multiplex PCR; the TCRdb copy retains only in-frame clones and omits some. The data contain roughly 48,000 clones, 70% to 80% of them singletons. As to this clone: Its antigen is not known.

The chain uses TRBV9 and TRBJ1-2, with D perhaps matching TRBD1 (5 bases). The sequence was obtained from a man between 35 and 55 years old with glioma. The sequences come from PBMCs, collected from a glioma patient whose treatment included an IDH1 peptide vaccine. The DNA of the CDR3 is TGTGCCAGCAGCGTGAGTGTGGGGACCTATGGCTACACCTTC. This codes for CASSVSVGTYGYTF.